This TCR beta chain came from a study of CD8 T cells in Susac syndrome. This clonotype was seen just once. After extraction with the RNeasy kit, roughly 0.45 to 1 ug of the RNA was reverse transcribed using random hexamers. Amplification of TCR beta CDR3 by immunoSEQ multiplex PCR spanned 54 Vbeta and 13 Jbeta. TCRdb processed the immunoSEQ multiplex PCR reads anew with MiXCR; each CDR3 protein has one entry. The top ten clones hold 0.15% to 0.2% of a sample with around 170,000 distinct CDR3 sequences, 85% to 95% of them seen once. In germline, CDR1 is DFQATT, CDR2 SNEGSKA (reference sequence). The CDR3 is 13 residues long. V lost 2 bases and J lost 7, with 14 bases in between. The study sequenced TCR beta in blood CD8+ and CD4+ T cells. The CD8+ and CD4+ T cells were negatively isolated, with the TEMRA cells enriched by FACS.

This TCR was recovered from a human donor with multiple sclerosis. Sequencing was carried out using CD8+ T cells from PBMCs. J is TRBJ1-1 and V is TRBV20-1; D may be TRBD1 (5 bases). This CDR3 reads CSARSGATYEAFF. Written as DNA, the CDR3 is TGCAGTGCTAGAAGCGGGGCCACGTATGAAGCTTTCTTT.